This TCR beta chain stems from a study of Ad26.COV2.S vaccination and SARS-CoV-2 variants. Study details: Ad26.COV2.S shots went into the muscle once or twice, 56 days apart. Whole-study results and caveats: An underestimation of total T cell responses may have resulted from the TCR breadth and depth analyses.

Produced via immunoSEQ multiplex PCR; TCRdb's table is partial and in-frame only. The repertoire consists of hundreds of thousands of clones, with roughly 91% occurring once and the leading ten covering around 3.5%. A word on this clone: No antigen is known for it.

As to treatment: some 20 received Ad26.COV2.S at low or high dose, single or two shots; about 5 received placebo; per-sample allocation not given. It was on day 63 after the first vaccine or placebo injection that samples were taken. An Ad26 vector expressing Wuhan-strain SARS-CoV-2 spike served as the vaccine. The germline V gene encodes CDR1 SGHAT and CDR2 FQNNGV. CDR3 size: 14 residues. The germline V and J ends were trimmed by 3 bases and 3 bases, with 11 bases remaining between them. The chain joins TRBV11-2 to TRBJ1-2; a possible D gene is TRBD1 (6 bases). Sequenced material: peripheral blood, taken in a trial of Ad26.COV2.S vaccine versus placebo. This TCR was recovered from a person between 18 and 59 years old who received the Ad26.COV2.S COVID-19 vaccine or a placebo. The CDR3 loop reads CASSLNRVHYGYTF. The CDR3 DNA sequence: TGTGCCAGCAGCTTGAACAGGGTTCACTATGGCTACACCTTC. Complete variable domain (other parts from reference TRBV11-2 and TRBJ1-2): EAGVAQSPRYKIIEKRQSVAFWCNPISGHATLYWYQQILGQGPKLLIQFQNNGVVDDSQLPKDRFSAERLKGVDSTLKIQPAKLEDSAVYLCASSLNRVHYGYTFGSGTRLTVV.